The 22 T cell receptor beta chains below were found in one sample sequenced in a study of blood T cell repertoires in COVID-19. Measured with immunoSEQ multiplex PCR; TCRdb has only the in-frame clones, and not every one. Seen here are roughly 500,000 clones, 70% to 90% observed once, and the top ten hold 3.2%. Sequencing input: peripheral blood. The receptors originated from a human donor in a cohort sampled during active COVID-19.

The rearrangement uses TRBV28 and TRBJ1-1; no reliable D call. Germline V CDR1 and CDR2: MDHEN, SYDVKM. Trimming removed 7 bases at V and 0 bases at J, with 9 bases between. The CDR3 length is 13 residues. This CDR3 is CASIRRMNTEAFF. For the CDR3, the DNA is TGTGCCAGCATACGGAGGATGAACACTGAAGCTTTCTTT.

This clone was seen only a few times. CDR3 DNA: TGTGCCGGGACTAGCGGTGCCTCGGGGGAGCAGTACTTC. Protein sequence: CAGTSGASGEQYF. The chain links TRBV30 to TRBJ2-7, with 11 positions matching TRBD2. The length of the CDR3 is 13 residues. Germline CDR1 is GTSNPN and CDR2 is SVGIG (reference sequence). Trimming cost V 8 bases and J 7 bases; bases outside gene matches: 10. Supplemented by reference TRBV30 and TRBJ2-7, the full variable domain reads SQTIHQWPATLVQPVGSPLSLECTVEGTSNPNLYWYRQAAGRGLQLLFYSVGIGQISSEVPQNLSASRPQDRQFILSSKKLLLSDSGFYLCAGTSGASGEQYFGPGTRLTVT.

The V and J genes are TRBV3-1 (or the pseudogene TRBV3-2) and TRBJ2-2; 8 bases are shared with TRBD1. J was trimmed by 7 bases and V by 0 bases; bases with no gene match: 10. CDR3 length equals 17 residues. The germline gives CDR1 LGHDT, CDR2 YNNKEL (reference sequence). The CDR3 reads CASSQERYRGAGGELFF. The CDR3 DNA follows: TGTGCCAGCAGCCAAGAGAGGTACAGGGGGGCTGGCGGGGAGCTGTTTTTT.

This sequence joins TRBV7-2 and TRBJ2-1; D is possibly TRBD2 (7 bases). Trimming removed 2 bases at V and 7 bases at J, with 18 bases between. This CDR3 region has 16 residues. The germline V gene encodes CDR1 SGHTA and CDR2 FQGNSA. The CDR3 sequence: CASSLSLAKGGNEQFF. Written as DNA, the CDR3 is TGTGCCAGCAGCTTAAGCCTAGCTAAGGGGGGGAATGAGCAGTTCTTC.

In this sample, this clone turned up a few times. The CDR3 reads CATEVRTHPTGELFF. DNA for the CDR3: TGTGCCACCGAGGTTAGGACACATCCCACCGGGGAGCTGTTTTTT. This chain links TRBV3-1 (or the pseudogene TRBV3-2) with TRBJ2-2; D is possibly TRBD1 (5 bases). Germline V CDR1 and CDR2: LGHDT, YNNKEL (reference sequence). V dropped 10 bases and J dropped 4 bases, with 19 bases sitting between them. The CDR3 runs 15 residues.

The genes are TRBV28 and TRBJ1-1; D is uncertain. The germline V gene has CDR1 MDHEN and CDR2 SYDVKM. The CDR3 has 14 amino acids. With 4 bases removed from V and 5 bases from J, the gap between germline ends came to 14 bases. CDR3 protein: CASSWFRAGTEAFF. CDR3 coding DNA: TGTGCCAGCAGTTGGTTTCGGGCGGGAACTGAAGCTTTCTTT.

V and J are TRBV7-8 and TRBJ2-7; 10 nucleotides match TRBD1. V shed 5 bases, J shed 5 bases, and the junction held 9 bases outside the gene matches. The CDR3 extends over 15 amino acids. Germline V lookup: CDR1 SGHVS, CDR2 FQNEAQ. CDR3 amino acids: CASSRDRDRGHEQYF. Here the CDR3 DNA reads TGTGCCAGCAGCAGGGACCGGGACAGGGGCCACGAGCAGTACTTC.

The chain employs TRBV30 and TRBJ2-6; 7 positions match TRBD1. CDR3 length: 18 amino acids. Germline V gene data show CDR1 as GTSNPN and CDR2 as SVGIG (reference sequence). After removal of 2 bases from V and 2 bases from J, the junction contained 12 bases not matched to a gene. CDR3 region: CAWSLRTGLAPGANVLTF. The CDR3 nucleotides read TGTGCCTGGAGTCTTAGGACAGGACTCGCTCCTGGGGCCAACGTCCTGACTTTC.

As DNA, the CDR3 is TGTGCCACCAGTGACCCCGCTGACACTGCTGATGGCTCCTACGAGCAGTACTTC. This translates into CATSDPADTADGSYEQYF. The chain links TRBV24-1 to TRBJ2-7; D is undetermined. This CDR3 contains 18 residues. CDR1 KGHDR and CDR2 SFDVKD come from the germline V gene. The ends were cut back, 4 bases at V and 0 bases at J, with 21 bases in the middle.

This clone was picked up one time. CDR3 loop: CASSTLQGNQPQHF. DNA of the CDR3: TGTGCCAGTAGTACGTTACAGGGGAATCAGCCCCAGCATTTT. The chain has TRBV19 and TRBJ1-5, with TRBD1 matching 7 bases. With V trimmed by 4 bases and J by 4 bases, 4 bases remained unmatched. The CDR3 runs 14 residues. CDR1 is LNHDA, CDR2 SQIVND, per germline (reference sequence).

This clone was counted a few times. The chain recombines TRBV27 with TRBJ2-5, with 10 bases fitting TRBD2. CDR3 length equals 16 residues. Germline values: CDR1 MNHEY, CDR2 SMNVEV (reference sequence). Trimming at V came to 6 bases and at J to 1 base, leaving 8 bases not matched to a gene. In nucleotides, the CDR3 is TGTGCCAGCAGACGGACTAGCGGAACCTTCCAAGAGACCCAGTACTTC. Protein product: CASRRTSGTFQETQYF.

V and J are TRBV28 and TRBJ1-5; tentative D call: TRBD1 (5 bases). CDR3 length: 18 amino acids. Germline V gene data show CDR1 as MDHEN and CDR2 as SYDVKM. The V and J ends lost 6 bases and 4 bases respectively, with 25 bases between them. CDR3 nucleotides: TGTGCCAGCAGGCCCGGGGCACTTTTGGTTGCGGGAAATCAGCCCCAGCATTTT. Encoded protein: CASRPGALLVAGNQPQHF.

This clone was counted between two and nine times. The V call is TRBV9, the J call TRBJ1-1; D is perhaps TRBD1 (5 bases). From germline, CDR1 is SGDLS and CDR2 YYNGEE. Trimming took off 4 bases at V and 0 bases at J, with 10 bases between the two ends. The CDR3 length is 14 residues. CDR3 DNA sequence: TGTGCCAGCAGCCTGGGGCCTATGAACACTGAAGCTTTCTTT. Protein product: CASSLGPMNTEAFF.

The chain employs TRBV19 and TRBJ2-1; 9 bases are shared with TRBD2. The CDR3 extends over 16 amino acids. The V gene end was trimmed by 5 bases and the J gene end by 3 bases; junction bases not matched to a gene: 8. Germline V gene data show CDR1 as LNHDA and CDR2 as SQIVND (reference sequence). The CDR3 region is CASSPQSTSGYNEQFF. The CDR3 bases are TGTGCCAGTAGTCCTCAATCGACTAGCGGCTACAATGAGCAGTTCTTC.

V and J are TRBV9 and TRBJ2-1; no clear D. Trimming cost V 0 bases and J 0 bases, with 13 bases left between them. CDR3 length: 17 residues. Per the germline V gene, CDR1 is SGDLS and CDR2 is YYNGEE. The CDR3 nucleotides read TGTGCCAGCAGCGTAGCTCTTCAAGGAGCCTCCTACAATGAGCAGTTCTTC. Protein: CASSVALQGASYNEQFF.

V gene TRBV28 combines with J gene TRBJ2-3; 13 bases map to TRBD2. The ends lost 3 bases at V and 1 base at J; junction bases unmatched: 7. Germline assignment: CDR1 MDHEN and CDR2 SYDVKM. This CDR3 is 18 amino acids long. The CDR3 reads CASSLGTSGKWGTDTQYF. The DNA for the CDR3 is TGTGCCAGCAGTTTGGGGACTAGCGGGAAATGGGGCACAGATACGCAGTATTTT.

V usage is TRBV9 and J usage is TRBJ1-1, with 7 nucleotides matching TRBD1. The CDR3 totals 16 residues. V lost 2 bases, J lost 1 base, and 8 bases stayed unmatched. The V gene's germline CDR1 is SGDLS and CDR2 YYNGEE. This CDR3 is CASSVQTGASNTEAFF. DNA for the CDR3: TGTGCCAGCAGCGTTCAAACAGGGGCCTCGAACACTGAAGCTTTCTTT.

This sequence joins TRBV5-1 and TRBJ2-7; TRBD1 might be the D (6 bases). V was pared by 1 base and J by 5 bases, with 13 bases between. Germline V gene lookup returns CDR1 SGHRS and CDR2 YFSETQ. This CDR3 comprises 14 residues. Here the CDR3 DNA reads TGCGCCAGCAGCTTGATGGGACAAGACAACGAGCAGTACTTC. Translation gives CASSLMGQDNEQYF.

The chain is built from TRBV5-4 and TRBJ2-1; maybe TRBD2 (6 bases). Deletions cut 2 bases from V and 2 bases from J, with 11 bases between. Germline CDR1 reads SGHNT; CDR2 reads YYREEE (reference sequence). CDR3 length: 15 amino acids. In DNA, the CDR3 is TGTGCCAGCAGCTTCCGGGGGAGACCCTACAATGAGCAGTTCTTC. Translated: CASSFRGRPYNEQFF.

The chain recombines TRBV19 with TRBJ1-1; D not resolved. The CDR3 contains 15 residues. Germline V gene data show CDR1 as LNHDA and CDR2 as SQIVND (reference sequence). V was cut by 3 bases and J by 4 bases, with 15 bases left in between. This CDR3 is CASSMTVGAGTEAFF. The CDR3 DNA reads as TGTGCCAGTAGTATGACCGTCGGAGCGGGCACTGAAGCTTTCTTT.

The chain carries TRBV5-1 and TRBJ2-7, with TRBD1 identical over 7 bases. Trimming cost V 7 bases and J 1 base; bases outside gene matches: 14. The CDR3 consists of 16 residues. Per germline, CDR1 SGHRS and CDR2 YFSETQ. The DNA for the CDR3 is TGCGCCAGCTCCCGCCAGGCAGGGGGTACGTCCTACGAGCAGTACTTC. Amino acid sequence: CASSRQAGGTSYEQYF.

The chain combines TRBV11-2 with TRBJ1-2; no definite D call. Germline CDR1 reads SGHAT; CDR2 reads FQNNGV. The ends were cut back, 3 bases at V and 4 bases at J, with 3 bases in the middle. The CDR3 loop spans 11 amino acids. The CDR3 here is CASSFSYGYTF. DNA for the CDR3: TGTGCCAGCAGCTTCAGCTATGGCTACACCTTC.